This T cell receptor (beta chain) came from a study of blood T cell repertoires in COVID-19. At the level of the study: T cells, B-cell-depleted T cells, or PBMCs provided the cDNA or gDNA that served as material.

Looked up from germline, CDR1 is SGHDT and CDR2 is YYEEEE. V lost 0 bases and J lost 4; bases outside the gene matches: 3. This CDR3 is 15 amino acids long. Original data processing: Amplification of reference gene primers was used by the study to estimate nucleated cell counts. Produced via immunoSEQ multiplex PCR; TCRdb's table is partial and in-frame only. V and J calls and clone size follow that table, whereas D and trimming were derived from the DNA. The data show approximately 230,000 clones, roughly 84% seen once. Sequencing was carried out using peripheral blood. The chain combines TRBV5-6 with TRBJ2-1; TRBD2 agrees at 8 bases. The source is a man aged 25 to 40 with active or convalescent COVID-19. CDR3 nucleotide sequence: TGTGCCAGCAGCTTGGTAGCGGGGAGTTACAATGAGCAGTTCTTC. Its translation: CASSLVAGSYNEQFF.